These T cell receptor beta chains were read from a single sample in a study of cytomegalovirus exposure and HLA in healthy donors. The method was immunoSEQ multiplex PCR; TCRdb's version includes in-frame clones alone and lacks a portion of them. Here the sample spans 100,000 to 130,000 clones, approximately 76% being singletons. Sequenced material: PBMCs. Receptors were obtained from a young man in good health and CMV-seronegative. CDR3s include the opening cysteine and the closing phenylalanine or tryptophan. D genes are given only for firm matches. The size entry is marked missing in some rows and otherwise reads once, few, many or a size class.

len,abundance,j_gene,v_gene,d_gene,CDR3aa,CDR3nt
13,.,TRBJ1-1,TRBV10-3,TRBD1,CAIRDPGQGEAFF,TGTGCCATCAGAGACCCGGGACAGGGCGAAGCTTTCTTT
13,.,TRBJ2-7,TRBV27,TRBD1,CASVRQGDYEQYF,TGTGCCAGCGTGCGACAGGGGGACTACGAGCAGTACTTC
15,.,TRBJ2-7,TRBV6-5,TRBD2,CASRLSGVSSYEQYF,TGTGCCAGCAGATTAAGCGGGGTGAGCTCCTACGAGCAGTACTTC
11,.,TRBJ2-7,TRBV2,TRBD2,CASREVYEQYF,TGTGCCAGCCGGGAGGTTTACGAGCAGTACTTC
16,.,TRBJ1-2,TRBV2,.,CASGRFGVRGNYGYTF,TGTGCCAGCGGACGGTTCGGCGTCAGGGGAAACTATGGCTACACCTTC
14,few,TRBJ2-5,TRBV5-1,.,CASSLASGSETQYF,TGCGCCAGCAGCTTGGCCAGTGGTTCGGAGACCCAGTACTTC
13,.,TRBJ2-7,TRBV28,.,CASTRTLTYEQYF,TGTGCCAGCACCAGGACACTTACCTACGAGCAGTACTTC
16,.,TRBJ1-1,TRBV9,.,CASSVGWGGRSTEAFF,TGTGCCAGCAGCGTAGGCTGGGGGGGACGGAGCACTGAAGCTTTCTTT
14,.,TRBJ1-1,TRBV5-1,.,CASSAGRMNTEAFF,TGCGCCAGCAGCGCAGGTCGGATGAACACTGAAGCTTTCTTT
14,once,TRBJ2-2,TRBV5-1,.,CATLREPGTGELFF,TGCGCCACCCTCCGGGAGCCGGGGACCGGGGAGCTGTTTTTT
15,.,TRBJ1-5,TRBV18,TRBD1,CASSPRQGWDQPQHF,TGTGCCAGCTCCCCCAGACAGGGATGGGATCAGCCCCAGCATTTT
15,.,TRBJ2-7,TRBV19,TRBD1,CASSIGQGIDYEQYF,TGTGCCAGTAGTATTGGACAGGGTATCGACTACGAGCAGTACTTC
13,.,TRBJ2-5,TRBV4-1,TRBD2,CASSQGGRETQYF,TGCGCCAGCAGCCAAGGCGGGAGGGAGACCCAGTACTTC
10,.,TRBJ2-7,TRBV2,.,CASSDLQPYF,TGTGCCAGCAGTGACCTACAGCCATACTTC
14,.,TRBJ2-7,TRBV6-1,TRBD2,CASSEGWEGNEQYF,TGTGCCAGCAGTGAGGGGTGGGAGGGTAACGAGCAGTACTTC
15,once,TRBJ1-1,TRBV2,.,CASSEIDMENTEAFF,TGTGCCAGCAGTGAAATTGACATGGAGAACACTGAAGCTTTCTTT
15,.,TRBJ2-2,TRBV4-2,.,CASSQGQTNTGELFF,TGTGCCAGCAGCCAAGGACAGACGAACACCGGGGAGCTGTTTTTT